This T cell receptor beta chain originates from a study of cytomegalovirus exposure and HLA in healthy donors. V was pared by 8 bases and J by 3 bases, with 16 bases of the junction left unmatched. From germline, CDR1 is MDHEN and CDR2 SYDVKM. The CDR3 contains 17 residues. This PCR relied on a set of 60 Vbeta primers and 13 Jbeta primers. Sequenced by immunoSEQ multiplex PCR; TCRdb stores in-frame clones only, minus some. The sample holds approximately 79,000 clones, 78% seen once. Sequencing was done on a sample of PBMCs. This clonotype was obtained from a male donor in good health and CMV-seropositive. The chain links TRBV28 to TRBJ1-5; the match to TRBD1 covers 7 bases. CDR3 protein: CASGKTLTGYINQPQHF. The CDR3 coding sequence is TGTGCCAGCGGAAAAACCCTGACAGGGTATATCAATCAGCCCCAGCATTTT. The full variable domain, rest sourced from reference TRBV28 and TRBJ1-5, is DVKVTQSSRYLVKRTGEKVFLECVQDMDHENMFWYRQDPGLGLRLIYFSYDVKMKEKGDIPEGYSVSREKKERFSLILESASTNQTSMYLCASGKTLTGYINQPQHFGDGTRLSIL.